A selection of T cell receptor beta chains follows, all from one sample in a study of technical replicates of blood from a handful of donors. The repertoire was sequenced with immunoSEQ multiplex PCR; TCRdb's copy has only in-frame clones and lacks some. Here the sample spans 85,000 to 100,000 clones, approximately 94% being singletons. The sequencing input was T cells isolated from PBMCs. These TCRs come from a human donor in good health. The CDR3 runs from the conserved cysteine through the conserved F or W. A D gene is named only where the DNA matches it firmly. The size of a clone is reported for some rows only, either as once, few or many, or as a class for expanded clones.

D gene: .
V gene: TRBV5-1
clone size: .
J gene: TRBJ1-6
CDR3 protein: CASSFEQGPSPLHF
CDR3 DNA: TGCGCCAGCAGCTTTGAACAGGGACCTTCACCCCTCCACTTT

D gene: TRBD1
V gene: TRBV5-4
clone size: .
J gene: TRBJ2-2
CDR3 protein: CASSLAQGAITGELFF
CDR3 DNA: TGTGCCAGCAGCTTGGCGCAGGGGGCGATCACCGGGGAGCTGTTTTTT

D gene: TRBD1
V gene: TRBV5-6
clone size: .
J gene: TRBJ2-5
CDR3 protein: CASSLGQGVTQYF
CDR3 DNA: TGTGCCAGCAGCTTGGGACAGGGAGTGACCCAGTACTTC

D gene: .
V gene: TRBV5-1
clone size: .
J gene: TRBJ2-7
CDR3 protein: CASSLGSSQYEQYF
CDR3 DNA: TGCGCCAGCAGCTTGGGGAGTTCCCAGTACGAGCAGTACTTC

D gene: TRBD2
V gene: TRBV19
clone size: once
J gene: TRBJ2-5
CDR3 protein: CASSILADQETQYF
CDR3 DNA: TGTGCCAGTAGTATCCTAGCGGATCAAGAGACCCAGTACTTC

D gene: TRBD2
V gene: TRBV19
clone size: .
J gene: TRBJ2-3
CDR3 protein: CASSIWTSGSTGGTDTQYF
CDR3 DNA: TGTGCCAGTAGTATATGGACTAGCGGGAGTACTGGGGGCACAGATACGCAGTATTTT

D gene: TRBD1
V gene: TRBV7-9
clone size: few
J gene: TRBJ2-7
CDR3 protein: CASSTWTGPGYEQYF
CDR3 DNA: TGTGCCAGCAGCACCTGGACAGGGCCGGGGTACGAGCAGTACTTC

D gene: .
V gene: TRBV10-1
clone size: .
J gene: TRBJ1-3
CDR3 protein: CASSERSGGNTIYF
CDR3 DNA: TGCGCCAGCAGTGAGAGGAGCGGCGGAAACACCATATATTTT

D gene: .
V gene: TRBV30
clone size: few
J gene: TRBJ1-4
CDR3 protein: CAWSVGSVGEKLFF
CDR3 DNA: TGTGCCTGGAGTGTAGGGTCCGTTGGGGAGAAACTGTTTTTT

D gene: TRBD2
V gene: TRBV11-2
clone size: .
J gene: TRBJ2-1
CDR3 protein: CASSLLLAGENEQFF
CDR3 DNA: TGTGCCAGCAGCTTACTACTAGCGGGAGAAAATGAGCAGTTCTTC

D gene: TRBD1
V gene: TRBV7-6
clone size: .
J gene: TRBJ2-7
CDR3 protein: CASSLTGIYEQYF
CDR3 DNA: TGTGCCAGCAGCTTGACAGGGATCTACGAGCAGTACTTC

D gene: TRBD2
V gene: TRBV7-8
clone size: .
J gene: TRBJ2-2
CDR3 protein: CASSFPAGGTNTGELFF
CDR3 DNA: TGTGCCAGCAGCTTTCCAGCGGGAGGGACTAACACCGGGGAGCTGTTTTTT

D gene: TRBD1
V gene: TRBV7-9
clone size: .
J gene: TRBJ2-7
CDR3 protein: CASSRARDRGLYEQYF
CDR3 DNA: TGTGCCAGCAGCCGCGCCCGGGACAGGGGGCTCTACGAGCAGTACTTC

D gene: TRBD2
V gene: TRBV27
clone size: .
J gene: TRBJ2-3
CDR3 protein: CATLGASGNYADTQYF
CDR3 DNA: TGTGCCACCCTAGGGGCTAGCGGGAATTATGCAGATACGCAGTATTTT

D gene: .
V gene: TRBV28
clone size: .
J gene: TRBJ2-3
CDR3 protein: CASSLGASPSTDTQYF
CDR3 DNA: TGTGCCAGCAGTTTAGGGGCCTCCCCGAGCACAGATACGCAGTATTTT

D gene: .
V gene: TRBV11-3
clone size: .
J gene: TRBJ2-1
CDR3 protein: CASSVGARALEWVDQNEQFF
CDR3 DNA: TGTGCCAGCAGCGTTGGGGCCAGGGCGCTGGAATGGGTGGACCAAAATGAGCAGTTCTTC

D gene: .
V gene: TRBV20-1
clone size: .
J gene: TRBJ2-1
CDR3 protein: CSASIGNEQFF
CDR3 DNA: TGCAGTGCTAGTATCGGCAATGAGCAGTTCTTC

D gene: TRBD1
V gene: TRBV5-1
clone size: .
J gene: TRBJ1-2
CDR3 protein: CASSFGQGIWGYTF
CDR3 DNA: TGCGCCAGCAGCTTCGGACAGGGAATTTGGGGCTACACCTTC

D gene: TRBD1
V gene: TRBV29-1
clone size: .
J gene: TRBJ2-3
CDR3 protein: CSVVPGTGAQDTQYF
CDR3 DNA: TGCAGCGTTGTACCCGGGACAGGGGCCCAAGATACGCAGTATTTT

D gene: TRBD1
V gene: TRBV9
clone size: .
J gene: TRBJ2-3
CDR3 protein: CASSVTGTGGFTDTQYF
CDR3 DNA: TGTGCCAGCAGCGTAACCGGGACAGGGGGCTTCACAGATACGCAGTATTTT

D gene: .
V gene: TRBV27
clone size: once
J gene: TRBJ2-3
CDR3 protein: CASSLSIGTDTQYF
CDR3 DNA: TGTGCCAGCAGTTTATCTATAGGCACAGATACGCAGTATTTT

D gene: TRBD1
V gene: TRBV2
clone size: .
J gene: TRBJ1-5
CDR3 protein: CASSDTGQNQPQHF
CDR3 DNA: TGTGCCAGCAGTGATACGGGACAGAATCAGCCCCAGCATTTT

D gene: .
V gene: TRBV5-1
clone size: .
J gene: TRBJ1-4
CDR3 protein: CASSLDLRGSNEKLFF
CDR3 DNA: TGCGCCAGCAGCTTGGATTTAAGGGGTTCTAATGAAAAACTGTTTTTT

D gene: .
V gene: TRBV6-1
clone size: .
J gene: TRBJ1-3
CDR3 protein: CASSVGGTSGNTIYF
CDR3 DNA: TGTGCCAGCAGCGTGGGGGGGACCTCTGGAAACACCATATATTTT